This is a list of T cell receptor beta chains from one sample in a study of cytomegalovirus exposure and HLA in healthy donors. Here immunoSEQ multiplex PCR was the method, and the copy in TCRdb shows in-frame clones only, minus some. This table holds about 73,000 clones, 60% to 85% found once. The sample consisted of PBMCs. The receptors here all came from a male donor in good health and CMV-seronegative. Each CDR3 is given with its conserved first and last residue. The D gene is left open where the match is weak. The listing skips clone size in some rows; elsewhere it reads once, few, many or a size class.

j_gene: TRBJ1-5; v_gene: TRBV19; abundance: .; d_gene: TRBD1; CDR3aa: CASSRQGQSPSLF; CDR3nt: TGTGCCAGTTCGAGACAGGGGCAGTCCCCAAGCCTCTTT
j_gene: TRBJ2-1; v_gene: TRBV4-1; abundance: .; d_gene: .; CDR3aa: CASSAAGNAKKFVYNEQFF; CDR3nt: TGCGCCAGCAGCGCGGCAGGGAATGCAAAAAAATTCGTCTACAATGAGCAGTTCTTC
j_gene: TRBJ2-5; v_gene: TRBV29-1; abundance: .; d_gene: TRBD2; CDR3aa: CSVGEGLAGVGETQYF; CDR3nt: TGCAGCGTTGGGGAGGGACTAGCGGGAGTCGGGGAGACCCAGTACTTC
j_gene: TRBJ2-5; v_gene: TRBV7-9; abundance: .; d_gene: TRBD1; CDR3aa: CASSLKVWDRERETQYF; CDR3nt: TGTGCCAGCAGCTTAAAGGTTTGGGACAGAGAACGAGAGACCCAGTACTTC
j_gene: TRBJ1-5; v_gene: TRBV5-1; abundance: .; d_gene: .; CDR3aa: CASSLAPSSNQPQHF; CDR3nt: TGCGCCAGCAGCTTGGCCCCCAGTAGCAATCAGCCCCAGCATTTT
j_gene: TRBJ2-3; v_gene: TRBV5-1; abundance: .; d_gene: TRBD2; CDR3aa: CASSLRGLAGGSPSTDTQYF; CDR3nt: TGCGCCAGCAGCTTGAGGGGACTAGCGGGGGGGTCCCCTAGCACAGATACGCAGTATTTT
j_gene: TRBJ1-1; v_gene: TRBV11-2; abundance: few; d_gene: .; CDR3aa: CASSWEYTEAFF; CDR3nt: TGTGCCAGCAGCTGGGAGTACACTGAAGCTTTCTTT
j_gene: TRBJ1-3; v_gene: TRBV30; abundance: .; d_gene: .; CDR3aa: CAWKYRKPSGNTIYF; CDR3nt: TGTGCCTGGAAATACCGCAAGCCCTCTGGAAACACCATATATTTT
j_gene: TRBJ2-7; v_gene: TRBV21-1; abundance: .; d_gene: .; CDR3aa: CASSHRRGSMDYEQYF; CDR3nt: TGTGCCAGCAGCCACAGAAGGGGTTCTATGGATTACGAGCAGTACTTC
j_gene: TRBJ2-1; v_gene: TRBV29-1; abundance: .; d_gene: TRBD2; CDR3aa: CSVEDHIAGGYNEQFF; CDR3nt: TGCAGCGTTGAAGACCATATAGCGGGAGGGTACAATGAGCAGTTCTTC
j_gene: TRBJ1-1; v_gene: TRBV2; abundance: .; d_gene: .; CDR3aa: CASSLGQNTEAFF; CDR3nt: TGTGCCAGCTCTCTTGGACAGAACACTGAAGCTTTCTTT
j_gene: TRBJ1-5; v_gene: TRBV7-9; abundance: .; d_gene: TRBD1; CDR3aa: CASSPGQGYQPQHF; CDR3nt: TGTGCCAGCAGCCCGGGACAGGGATATCAGCCCCAGCATTTT
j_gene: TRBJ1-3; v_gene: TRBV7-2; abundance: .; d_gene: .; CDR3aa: CASSLDQGTGNTIYF; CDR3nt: TGTGCCAGCAGCTTAGACCAGGGGACTGGAAACACCATATATTTT
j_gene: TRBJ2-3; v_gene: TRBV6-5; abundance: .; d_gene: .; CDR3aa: CASSLELAGDTQYF; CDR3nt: TGTGCCAGCAGTTTGGAGCTTGCCGGAGATACGCAGTATTTT
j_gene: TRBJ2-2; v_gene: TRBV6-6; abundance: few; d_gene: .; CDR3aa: CASSLRDAGELFF; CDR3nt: TGTGCCAGCAGTCTCAGGGATGCCGGGGAGCTGTTTTTT
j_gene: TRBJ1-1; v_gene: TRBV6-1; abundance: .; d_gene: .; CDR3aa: CASSEERRGDTEAFF; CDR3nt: TGTGCCAGCAGTGAAGAAAGACGGGGGGACACTGAAGCTTTCTTT
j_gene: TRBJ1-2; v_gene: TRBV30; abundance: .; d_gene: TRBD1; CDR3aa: CAWATGGFGRGYTF; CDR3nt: TGTGCCTGGGCCACAGGGGGCTTTGGCCGTGGCTACACCTTC
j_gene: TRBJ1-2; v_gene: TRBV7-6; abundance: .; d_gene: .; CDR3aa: CASSLRGGNGYTF; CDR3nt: TGTGCCAGCAGCTTGCGGGGGGGGAATGGCTACACCTTC
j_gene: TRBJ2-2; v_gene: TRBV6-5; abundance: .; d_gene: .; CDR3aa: CASSYSRGLGTGELFF; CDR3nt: TGTGCCAGCAGTTACTCCAGGGGTCTCGGCACCGGGGAGCTGTTTTTT
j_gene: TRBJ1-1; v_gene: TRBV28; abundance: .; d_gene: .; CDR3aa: CASSTSTGNTEAFF; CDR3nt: .
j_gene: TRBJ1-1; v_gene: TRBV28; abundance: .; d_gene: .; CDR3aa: CASRGGGANTEAFF; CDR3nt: TGTGCCAGCAGGGGAGGGGGGGCGAACACTGAAGCTTTCTTT
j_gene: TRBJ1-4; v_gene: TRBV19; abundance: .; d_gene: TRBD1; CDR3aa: CASTPSAGGNEKLFF; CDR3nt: TGTGCCAGTACCCCAAGCGCAGGGGGAAATGAAAAACTGTTTTTT
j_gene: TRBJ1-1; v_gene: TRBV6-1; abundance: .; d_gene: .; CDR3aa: CASTLRQNTEAFF; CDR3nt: TGTGCCAGCACCCTTAGACAGAACACTGAAGCTTTCTTT
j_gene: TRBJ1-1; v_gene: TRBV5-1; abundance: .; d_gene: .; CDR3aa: CASSAQGGATEAFF; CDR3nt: TGCGCCAGCAGCGCGCAGGGTGGGGCGACTGAAGCTTTCTTT
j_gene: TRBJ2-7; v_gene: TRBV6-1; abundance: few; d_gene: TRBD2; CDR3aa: CASTDPGLAMYEQYF; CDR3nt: TGTGCCAGCACCGACCCGGGACTAGCTATGTACGAGCAGTACTTC
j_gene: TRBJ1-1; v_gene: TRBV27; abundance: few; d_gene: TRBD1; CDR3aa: CASNHRQGGNTEAFF; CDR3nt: TGTGCCAGCAACCATCGACAGGGCGGTAACACTGAAGCTTTCTTT
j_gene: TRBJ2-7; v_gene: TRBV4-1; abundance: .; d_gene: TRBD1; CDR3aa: CASSQNRDRGEQYF; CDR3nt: TGCGCCAGCAGCCAAAACCGGGACAGGGGCGAGCAGTACTTC
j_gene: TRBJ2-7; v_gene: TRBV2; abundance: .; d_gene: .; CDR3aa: CASSAPQGISYEQYF; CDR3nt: TGTGCCAGCAGTGCCCCTCAGGGAATCTCCTACGAGCAGTACTTC
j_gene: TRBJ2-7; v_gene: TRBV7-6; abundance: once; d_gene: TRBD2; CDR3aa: CASSLGRAGKPYEQYF; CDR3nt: TGTGCCAGCAGCTTGGGGAGGGCGGGAAAACCCTACGAGCAGTACTTC
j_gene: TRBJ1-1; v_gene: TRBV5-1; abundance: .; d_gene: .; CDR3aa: CASSLVGQRREAFF; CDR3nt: TGCGCCAGCAGCCTAGTAGGACAGCGGAGAGAAGCTTTCTTT
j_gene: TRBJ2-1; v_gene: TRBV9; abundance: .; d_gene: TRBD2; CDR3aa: CASSVAPAGALGNEQFF; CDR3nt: TGTGCCAGCAGCGTAGCCCCAGCGGGGGCGCTGGGCAATGAGCAGTTCTTC
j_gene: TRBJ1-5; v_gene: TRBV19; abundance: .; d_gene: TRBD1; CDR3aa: CASTGTGGSQPQHF; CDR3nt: TGTGCCAGTACCGGGACAGGGGGCAGTCAGCCCCAGCATTTT
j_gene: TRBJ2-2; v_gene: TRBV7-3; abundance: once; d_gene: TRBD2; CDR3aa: CASSWSGRNTGELFF; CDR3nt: TGTGCCAGCAGCTGGAGCGGGAGGAACACCGGGGAGCTGTTTTTT
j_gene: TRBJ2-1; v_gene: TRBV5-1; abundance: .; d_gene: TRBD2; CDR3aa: CASSREPGTSGYNEQFF; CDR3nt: TGCGCCAGCAGCAGGGAACCCGGGACTAGCGGCTACAATGAGCAGTTCTTC
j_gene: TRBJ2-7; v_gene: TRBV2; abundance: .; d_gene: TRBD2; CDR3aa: CASSKLELARSSYEQYF; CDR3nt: TGTGCCAGCAGCAAACTAGAACTAGCGAGAAGCTCCTACGAGCAGTACTTC
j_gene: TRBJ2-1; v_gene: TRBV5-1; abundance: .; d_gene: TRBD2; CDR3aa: CASSDSGTSYNEQFF; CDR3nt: TGCGCCAGCAGCGATAGCGGGACGTCCTACAATGAGCAGTTCTTC
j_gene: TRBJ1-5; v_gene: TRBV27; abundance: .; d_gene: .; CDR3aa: CASSLSAQGGYSNQPQHF; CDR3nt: TGTGCCAGCAGTTTATCGGCACAGGGTGGTTATAGCAATCAGCCCCAGCATTTT
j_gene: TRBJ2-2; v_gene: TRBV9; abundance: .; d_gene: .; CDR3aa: CASSPRGTNTGELFF; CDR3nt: TGTGCCAGCAGCCCCCGCGGAACGAACACCGGGGAGCTGTTTTTT
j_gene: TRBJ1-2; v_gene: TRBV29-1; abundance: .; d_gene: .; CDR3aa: CSVERGSYGYPF; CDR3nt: TGCAGCGTTGAAAGGGGTAGCTATGGCTACCCCTTC
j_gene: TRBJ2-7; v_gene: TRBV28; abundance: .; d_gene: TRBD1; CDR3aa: CATQTGSTYEQYF; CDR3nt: TGTGCCACCCAGACAGGGTCTACCTACGAGCAGTACTTC
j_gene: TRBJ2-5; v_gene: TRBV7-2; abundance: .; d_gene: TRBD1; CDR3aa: CASSPAGGTWTQYF; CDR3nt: TGTGCCAGCAGCCCAGCAGGGGGCACATGGACCCAGTACTTC
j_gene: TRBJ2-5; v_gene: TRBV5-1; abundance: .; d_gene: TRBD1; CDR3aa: CASSLGQGSQETQYF; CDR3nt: TGCGCCAGCAGCTTGGGACAGGGATCGCAAGAGACCCAGTACTTC
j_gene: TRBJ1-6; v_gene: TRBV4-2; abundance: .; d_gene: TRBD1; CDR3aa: CASSQESQGGNSPLHF; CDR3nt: TGTGCCAGCAGCCAAGAATCACAGGGGGGAAATTCACCCCTCCACTTT
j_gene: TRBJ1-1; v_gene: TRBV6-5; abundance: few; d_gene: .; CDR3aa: CASMGLEFGTEAFF; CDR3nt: TGTGCCAGCATGGGGCTGGAGTTTGGCACTGAAGCTTTCTTT
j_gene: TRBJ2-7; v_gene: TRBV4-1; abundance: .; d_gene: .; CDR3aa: CASSPGGWEQYF; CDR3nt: TGCGCCAGCAGCCCAGGGGGGTGGGAGCAGTACTTC
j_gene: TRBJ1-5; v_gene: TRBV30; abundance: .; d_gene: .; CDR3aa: CAWSVRTAAVPQHF; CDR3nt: TGTGCCTGGAGTGTAAGGACAGCCGCGGTGCCCCAGCATTTT
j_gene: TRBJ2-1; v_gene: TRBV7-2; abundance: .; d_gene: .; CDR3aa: CASSLVATSFDEQFF; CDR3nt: TGTGCCAGCAGCTTAGTCGCGACTAGTTTTGATGAGCAGTTCTTC
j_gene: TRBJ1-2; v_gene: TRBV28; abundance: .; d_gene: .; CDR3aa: CASSLGQGRVHGYTF; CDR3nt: TGTGCCAGCAGTTTGGGGCAGGGGCGAGTCCATGGCTACACCTTC
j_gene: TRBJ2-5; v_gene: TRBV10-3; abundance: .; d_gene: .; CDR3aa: CAISEAGSQETQYF; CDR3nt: TGTGCCATCAGTGAGGCCGGGAGCCAAGAGACCCAGTACTTC
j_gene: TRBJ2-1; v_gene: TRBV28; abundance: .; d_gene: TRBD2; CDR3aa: CASSLWGGRELGMGEQFF; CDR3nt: TGTGCCAGCAGTTTATGGGGCGGGCGGGAGCTCGGGATGGGTGAGCAGTTCTTC
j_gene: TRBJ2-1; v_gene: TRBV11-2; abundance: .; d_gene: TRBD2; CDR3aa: CASSPTTSGIGDEQFF; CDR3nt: TGTGCCAGCAGCCCTACGACTAGCGGGATCGGTGATGAGCAGTTCTTC
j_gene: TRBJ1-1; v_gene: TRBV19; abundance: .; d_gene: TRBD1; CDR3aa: CASSGTGDTEAFF; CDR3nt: TGTGCCAGTAGTGGGACAGGGGACACTGAAGCTTTCTTT
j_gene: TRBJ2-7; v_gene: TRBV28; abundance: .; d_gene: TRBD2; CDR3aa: CASSSPGLAAGRDGQYF; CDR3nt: TGTGCCAGCAGTTCCCCGGGACTAGCGGCGGGCAGGGACGGGCAGTACTTC
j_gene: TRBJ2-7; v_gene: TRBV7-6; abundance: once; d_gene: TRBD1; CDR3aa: CASSSLGQGYEQYF; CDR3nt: TGTGCCAGCAGCTCACTTGGACAGGGCTACGAGCAGTACTTC
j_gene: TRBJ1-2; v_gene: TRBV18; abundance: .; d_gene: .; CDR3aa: CASSPPDDSPLNGGYTF; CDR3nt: TGTGCCAGCTCACCACCCGATGACTCCCCATTAAACGGTGGCTACACCTTC
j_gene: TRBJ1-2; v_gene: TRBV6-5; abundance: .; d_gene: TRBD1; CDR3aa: CASSILQGKDGYTF; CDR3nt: TGTGCCAGCAGTATACTACAGGGGAAGGACGGCTACACCTTC
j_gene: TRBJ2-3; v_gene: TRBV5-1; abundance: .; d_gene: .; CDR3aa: CASSARGPRTDTQYF; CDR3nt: TGCGCCAGCAGCGCGCGGGGCCCCCGCACAGATACGCAGTATTTT
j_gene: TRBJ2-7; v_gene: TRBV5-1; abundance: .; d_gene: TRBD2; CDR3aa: CASSSSPGLAGVGSYEQYF; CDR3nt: TGCGCCAGCAGCTCATCACCGGGACTAGCGGGAGTGGGGTCCTACGAGCAGTACTTC